This TCR beta chain came from a study of shared clonotypes between healthy human individuals. The V segment lost 3 bases and the J segment 6 bases; nucleotides outside the gene matches: 9. This CDR3 has 16 residues. The germline V gene has CDR1 MGHRA and CDR2 YSYEKL. Assay: immunoSEQ multiplex PCR; the TCRdb copy retains only in-frame clones and omits some. The data show about 710,000 clones, around 77% seen once. The genes are TRBV4-1 and TRBJ2-7, with 12 bases matching TRBD2. Sequencing was performed on memory CD4+ T cells sorted from blood. The subset: CD45RA-negative fraction. The TCR originated in a woman aged 30 to 39 in good health. The CDR3 protein is CASSQDPSGRALEQYF. CDR3 in DNA: TGCGCCAGCAGCCAGGACCCTAGCGGGAGGGCCCTCGAGCAGTACTTC.